The 22 T cell receptor beta chains presented below share a single source sample, sequenced in a study of early T cells in non-severe SARS-CoV-2 infection (dated by TCRdb to 2020 to 2022). The library was produced with 5' RACE. Sequencing took place on a NextSeq 500. TCRdb redid the processing of the public reads, applying fastp at Q25 and MiXCR, and retained in-frame beta chains. Each entry merges the rows of one CDR3 protein and shows their most common DNA and genes. The sample table lists about 81,000 distinct CDR3 sequences, around 5.6% of them with a count of one. The ten largest clones capture 6.5% to 9% of the sample. Sequenced input: whole blood. The receptors shown here come from an adult who was a healthcare worker with PCR-confirmed SARS-CoV-2 infection or an uninfected control (not recorded which).

This clonotype was detected ten times or more. The chain joins TRBV1 to TRBJ1-5; the table assigns TRBD1, which was not confirmed against the DNA. TRBV1 is termed a pseudogene. The CDR3 loop spans 17 amino acids. DNA for the CDR3: TGCACCAGCAGCCAGAAGGGACAGATTTATAGCAATCAGCCCCAGCATTTT. It is translated as CTSSQKGQIYSNQPQHF.

The rearrangement joins TRBV7-8 to TRBJ2-6; D gene uncertain. The germline V gene encodes CDR1 SGHVS and CDR2 FQNEAQ. The CDR3 spans 18 residues. V shed 5 bases and J shed 2 bases, with 19 bases lying between them. CDR3 loop: CASSPRTSSSAGANVLTF. DNA for the CDR3: TGTGCCAGCAGCCCGAGGACGTCATCCAGCGCTGGGGCCAACGTCCTGACTTTC.

In its sample, this clonotype was seen many times. The V and J genes are TRBV6-6 and TRBJ2-2; the match to TRBD1 covers 9 bases. The CDR3 is 15 amino acids. Germline CDR1 is MNHNY and CDR2 is SVGAGI (reference sequence). V shed 2 bases and J 3 bases; nucleotides not matched to a gene: 1. CDR3 DNA sequence: TGTGCCAGCAGTTACCGGACAGGGGACACCGGGGAGCTGTTTTTT. Translating it yields CASSYRTGDTGELFF.

This clonotype was seen a few times. The chain combines TRBV21-1 with TRBJ1-5. TRBV21-1 is listed as a pseudogene. CDR3 length: 18 amino acids. CDR3 nucleotide sequence: TGTGCCAGCAGTTGTGAAGGTGGCGGCTGGAGCGGCAATCAGCCCCAGCATTTT. Amino acids: CASSCEGGGWSGNQPQHF.

This chain connects TRBV12-3 or TRBV12-4 to TRBJ2-7; D not certain. This CDR3 region has 13 residues. Trimming stripped 3 bases from V and 0 bases from J, with 6 bases between. CDR3 nucleotides: TGTGCCAGCAGTTTCGGTAGCTCCTACGAGCAGTACTTC. Translated: CASSFGSSYEQYF.

This clonotype appeared a few times. The chain carries TRBV20-1 and TRBJ2-7, with a tentative D call TRBD2 (6 bases). From germline, CDR1 is DFQATT and CDR2 SNEGSKA (reference sequence). This CDR3 is built from 13 residues. Trimming left V 6 bases short and J 7 bases short, with 19 bases between. CDR3: CSAIRRVRAEQYF. In DNA, the CDR3 is TGCAGTGCCATAAGGAGGGTCAGGGCGGAGCAGTACTTC.

The chain joins TRBV7-2 to TRBJ2-1; 9 bases map to TRBD2. The junction had 7 bases not matched to a gene; V was cut back by 5 bases and J by 5 bases. This CDR3 is 15 amino acids long. CDR1 is SGHTA and CDR2 is FQGNSA in the germline V gene. The CDR3 sequence is CASSQSQRGDNEQFF. CDR3 sequence (DNA): TGTGCCAGCAGCCAGAGCCAGCGGGGGGACAATGAGCAGTTCTTC.

The J gene is TRBJ2-3, the V gene TRBV7-2, with TRBD2 identical over 13 bases. CDR1 is SGHTA and CDR2 is FQGNSA in the germline V gene. The CDR3 is 18 amino acids. Trimming at V came to 1 base and at J to 4 bases, leaving 8 bases not matched to a gene. CDR3 DNA sequence: TGTGCCAGCAGCTTAGAACTAGCGGGGGGGCGATTGTCAGATACGCAGTATTTT. Amino acid sequence: CASSLELAGGRLSDTQYF.

This clonotype has just a few counts. This chain links TRBV7-9 with TRBJ2-2; tentatively, D is TRBD1 (5 bases). CDR1 is SEHNR and CDR2 is FQNEAQ in the germline V gene (reference sequence). This CDR3 contains 14 residues. The ends were cut back, 5 bases at V and 1 base at J, with 8 bases in the middle. The CDR3 coding sequence is TGTGCCAGCAGCGATAGGGGGAACACCGGGGAGCTGTTTTTT. Translation: CASSDRGNTGELFF.

This clonotype was seen a handful of times. The chain recombines TRBV28 with TRBJ1-4, with 7 bases that match TRBD1. The CDR3 runs to 14 residues. The J segment lost 6 bases and the V segment lost 5 bases, leaving 6 bases of the junction unmatched. Germline CDR1 MDHEN, CDR2 SYDVKM. This CDR3 reads CASSQPGGDEKLFF. CDR3 in DNA: TGTGCCAGCAGTCAGCCAGGGGGGGATGAAAAACTGTTTTTT.

This clonotype is large (0.1 to 1%) within its sample. The rearrangement links TRBV6-5 to TRBJ2-1; D is unclear. V was clipped by 0 bases and J by 3 bases, with 6 bases between them. The germline V gene encodes CDR1 MNHEY and CDR2 SVGAGI. This CDR3 spans 14 amino acids. The CDR3 spells CASSYSDGYNEQFF. DNA of the CDR3: TGTGCCAGCAGTTACTCCGACGGCTACAATGAGCAGTTCTTC.

This clonotype was detected only a few times. The chain employs TRBV6-5 and TRBJ2-2; 8 positions match TRBD1. Trimming took 1 base from V and 4 from J; bases not matched to a gene: 5. CDR3 length: 16 amino acids. Germline CDR1 and CDR2: MNHEY and SVGAGI. The CDR3 region is CASSYWRTGSTGELFF. CDR3 nucleotides: TGTGCCAGCAGTTACTGGAGGACAGGGAGCACCGGGGAGCTGTTTTTT.

This clonotype was recorded a few times. The chain combines TRBV11-2 with TRBJ2-7; the match to TRBD1 covers 7 bases. The CDR3 spans 13 residues. Germline V CDR1 and CDR2: SGHAT, FQNNGV. With 3 bases clipped from V and 5 bases from J, the junction kept 4 bases outside the gene matches. The CDR3 DNA follows: TGTGCCAGCAGCTTGGCGACAGGGCACGAGCAGTACTTC. It translates to CASSLATGHEQYF.

The rearrangement joins TRBV18 to TRBJ1-1, with TRBD1 as a possible D gene (5 bases). The V gene's germline CDR1 is KGHSH and CDR2 LQKENI. This CDR3 has 12 residues. Trimming pared 3 bases from V and 8 bases from J, leaving 10 bases between. CDR3 nucleotide sequence: TGTGCCAGCTCACCGAACCGGGACGAAGCTTTCTTT. Translated: CASSPNRDEAFF.

At least ten counts were recorded for this clonotype. V is TRBV6-1 and J is TRBJ1-2; D uncertain. The V and J ends lost 3 bases and 8 bases respectively, with 10 bases between them. The CDR3 has 12 amino acids. From germline, CDR1 is MNHNS and CDR2 SASEGT. This CDR3 is CASSEFRRGYTF. CDR3 sequence (DNA): TGTGCCAGCAGTGAGTTCCGACGCGGCTACACCTTC.

This clonotype has just a few counts. The rearrangement joins TRBV6-5 to TRBJ2-7; 11 bases line up with TRBD2. The CDR3 extends over 17 amino acids. The ends lost 2 bases at V and 2 bases at J; junction bases unmatched: 8. Germline values: CDR1 MNHEY, CDR2 SVGAGI. The CDR3 DNA is TGTGCCAGCAGTTACCGTCCTAGCGGGGGGTCGGCCTACGAGCAGTACTTC. Its translation: CASSYRPSGGSAYEQYF.

This clonotype turned up a few times. This chain connects TRBV3-1 to TRBJ2-7, with D tentatively TRBD1 (5 bases). The germline V and J ends were trimmed by 1 base and 1 base, with 8 bases remaining between them. Germline-derived CDR1 and CDR2 are LGHDT and YNNKEL (reference sequence). CDR3 length equals 14 residues. The CDR3 spells CASSQGTLSYEQYF. CDR3 in DNA: TGTGCCAGCAGCCAAGGGACATTGTCCTACGAGCAGTACTTC.

This clonotype turned up a few times. V gene TRBV6-2 or TRBV6-3 combines with J gene TRBJ2-7; TRBD1 matches 7 bases. From germline, CDR1 is MNHEY and CDR2 SVGEGT. This CDR3 is 14 amino acids long. The junction had 8 bases not matched to a gene; V was cut back by 6 bases and J by 3 bases. For the CDR3, the DNA is TGTGCCAGCAGCAGATCGGGACAGAGCTACGAGCAGTACTTC. This codes for CASSRSGQSYEQYF.

This chain links TRBV4-2 with TRBJ1-3, with D possibly TRBD1 on 5 matching bases. The CDR3 sequence is 16 residues long. Deletions cut 1 base from V and 2 bases from J, with 12 bases between. Germline-derived CDR1 and CDR2 are LGHNA and YNFKEQ. CDR3 protein: CASSQGRGPPGNTIYF. The CDR3 nucleotides read TGTGCCAGCAGCCAAGGTAGGGGACCGCCTGGAAACACCATATATTTT.

A few counts support this clonotype. The chain links TRBV19 to TRBJ2-1, with 8 nucleotides matching TRBD2. The CDR3 spans 18 residues. CDR1 is LNHDA and CDR2 is SQIVND in the germline V gene (reference sequence). J gave up 0 bases and V 3 bases, and 10 bases lay outside the gene matches. CDR3 sequence: CASSIGGGRLSSYNEQFF. Here the CDR3 DNA reads TGTGCCAGTAGTATCGGCGGCGGGAGGTTAAGCTCCTACAATGAGCAGTTCTTC.

This clonotype was observed a few times. The CDR3 reads CASSLAGRGNTQYF. The CDR3 DNA reads as TGTGCCAGCAGCTTGGCGGGCAGGGGGAATACGCAGTATTTT. The chain carries TRBV5-4 and TRBJ2-3; the match to TRBD1 covers 7 bases. V was clipped by 0 bases and J by 7 bases; unmatched bases: 5. CDR3 length: 14 amino acids. Germline CDR1 SGHNT, CDR2 YYREEE (reference sequence).

At least ten counts were recorded for this clonotype. The CDR3 nucleotides are TGCAGTGCTGCAGGACTAGCGGGAGATCGCTCCTACAATGAGCAGTTCTTC. As protein: CSAAGLAGDRSYNEQFF. The rearrangement uses TRBV20-1 and TRBJ2-1, with 13 nucleotides matching TRBD2. This CDR3 contains 17 residues. From germline, CDR1 is DFQATT and CDR2 SNEGSKA (reference sequence). V shed 5 bases, J shed 0 bases, and the junction held 7 bases outside the gene matches.